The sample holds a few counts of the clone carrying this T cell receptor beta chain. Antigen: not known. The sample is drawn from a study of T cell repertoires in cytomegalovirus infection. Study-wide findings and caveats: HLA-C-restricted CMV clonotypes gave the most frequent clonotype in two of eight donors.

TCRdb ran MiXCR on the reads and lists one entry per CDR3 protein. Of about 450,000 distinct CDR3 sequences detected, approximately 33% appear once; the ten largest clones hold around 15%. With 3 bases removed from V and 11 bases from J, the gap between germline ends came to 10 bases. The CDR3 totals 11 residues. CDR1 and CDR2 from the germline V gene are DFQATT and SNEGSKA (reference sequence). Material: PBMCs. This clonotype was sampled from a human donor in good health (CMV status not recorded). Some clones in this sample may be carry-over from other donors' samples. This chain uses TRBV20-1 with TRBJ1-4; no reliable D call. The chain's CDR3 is CSASFIQKLFF. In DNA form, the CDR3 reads TGCAGTGCTAGCTTCATCCAGAAACTGTTTTTT.